These 32 T cell receptor beta chains were sequenced from one sample in a study of spatial heterogeneity in lung cancer. The time point is: blood at routine non-recurrence follow-up after resection. TCRdb redid the calling of the 5' RACE reads with MiXCR, one entry per CDR3 protein. This sample has roughly 71,000 distinct CDR3 sequences, with over 7% found just once. The material sequenced was PBMCs, taken at follow-up. Source of these receptors: a female donor with early-stage non-small cell lung cancer.

This clonotype was found many times. The J gene is TRBJ2-2, the V gene TRBV28, with D maybe TRBD2 (5 bases). Deletions cut 8 bases from V and 5 bases from J, with 6 bases between. The length of the CDR3 is 11 residues. Germline CDR1 and CDR2: MDHEN and SYDVKM. The CDR3 loop is CASRRTGELFF. In nucleotides, the CDR3 is TGTGCCAGCCGGAGGACCGGGGAGCTGTTTTTT.

The V and J genes are TRBV6-6 and TRBJ1-1; D uncertain. The CDR3 loop spans 11 amino acids. The V end was cut by 10 bases, the J end by 4 bases, with 10 bases between. The germline CDR1 and CDR2 sequences are MNHNY and SVGAGI (reference sequence). The CDR3 loop reads CATRVSTEAFF. The CDR3 DNA reads as TGTGCCACCAGAGTGAGCACTGAAGCTTTCTTT.

V and J are TRBV6-4 and TRBJ2-3; D unresolved. V dropped 4 bases and J dropped 4 bases, with 9 bases sitting between them. Germline assignment: CDR1 MRHNA and CDR2 SNTAGT. CDR3 length equals 13 residues. The CDR3 region is CASSVNEADTQYF. The CDR3 DNA is TGTGCCAGCAGTGTGAACGAGGCAGATACGCAGTATTTT.

This clonotype has just a few counts. The chain carries TRBV11-2 and TRBJ1-1, with D unresolved. The CDR3 contains 14 residues. Looked up from germline, CDR1 is SGHAT and CDR2 is FQNNGV. Trimming cost V 3 bases and J 4 bases, with 12 bases left between them. The CDR3 sequence: CASSFAVQSTEAFF. CDR3 sequence (DNA): TGTGCCAGCAGCTTTGCCGTACAAAGCACTGAAGCTTTCTTT.

This clonotype was seen a few times. The chain employs TRBV24-1 and TRBJ2-1; D is possibly TRBD2 (6 bases). Trimming cost V 3 bases and J 4 bases, with 12 bases left between them. The CDR3 length is 15 residues. Germline V gene data show CDR1 as KGHDR and CDR2 as SFDVKD. The CDR3 loop is CATSDPGSGYNEQFF. The CDR3 nucleotides read TGTGCCACCAGTGATCCCGGTAGCGGTTACAATGAGCAGTTCTTC.

The sample holds a few counts of this clonotype. The chain joins TRBV27 to TRBJ2-6; no definite D call. V was shortened by 5 bases and J by 2 bases, with 10 bases between the two germline ends. This CDR3 is 15 amino acids long. Germline V gene lookup returns CDR1 MNHEY and CDR2 SMNVEV (reference sequence). The CDR3 nucleotides are TGTGCCAGCAGTCTCGTACCAGCTGGGGCCAACGTCCTGACTTTC. The encoded protein is CASSLVPAGANVLTF.

This clonotype came up a few times. The chain links TRBV11-3 to TRBJ2-1, with no clear D. There are 13 residues in the CDR3. Germline V CDR1 and CDR2: SGHNT, YENEEA. V was clipped by 7 bases and J by 6 bases, with 13 bases between them. The CDR3 region is CASKNPNFNEQFF. Here the CDR3 DNA reads TGTGCCAGCAAGAACCCCAATTTCAATGAGCAGTTCTTC.

The rearrangement uses TRBV6-5 and TRBJ1-1; 8 bases agree with TRBD1. V lost 6 bases to trimming and J lost 9 bases; unmatched junction nucleotides: 12. CDR3 length equals 14 residues. The germline CDR1 and CDR2 sequences are MNHEY and SVGAGI. The CDR3 loop is CASSQTGVRVKAFF. CDR3 in DNA: TGTGCCAGCAGCCAGACAGGGGTCCGGGTCAAAGCTTTCTTT.

The chain carries TRBV28 and TRBJ2-1; 9 bases are a match to TRBD2. V was pared by 7 bases and J by 10 bases, with 11 bases of the junction left unmatched. CDR1 is MDHEN and CDR2 is SYDVKM in the germline V gene. The CDR3 is made up of 14 amino acids. The CDR3 sequence is CASNRQGLAGEQFF. In nucleotides, the CDR3 is TGTGCCAGCAATCGACAGGGACTAGCAGGAGAGCAGTTCTTC.

This clonotype was counted at least ten times. The J gene is TRBJ1-2, the V gene TRBV7-9; D may be TRBD1 (6 bases). Germline loops: CDR1 SEHNR, CDR2 FQNEAQ (reference sequence). The germline V and J ends were trimmed by 2 bases and 8 bases, with 15 bases remaining between them. The CDR3 consists of 14 residues. CDR3 DNA: TGTGCCAGCAGCTTAATGGGGGCATCTAGGGGCTACACCTTC. Protein product: CASSLMGASRGYTF.

The V and J genes are TRBV2 and TRBJ1-1; D remains unclear. The CDR3 totals 11 residues. The germline gives CDR1 SNHLY, CDR2 FYNNEI. Trimming shortened V by 6 bases and J by 1 base, and 3 bases separated the two germline ends. CDR3 sequence: CASRTNTEAFF. CDR3 sequence (DNA): TGTGCCAGCAGAACGAACACTGAAGCTTTCTTT.

This clonotype occurred many times. The chain joins TRBV5-1 to TRBJ1-2, with 7 bases aligning to TRBD1. Germline lookup yields CDR1 SGHRS and CDR2 YFSETQ. Unmatched junction bases numbered 5, after V lost 0 bases and J lost 3 bases. CDR3 length: 15 amino acids. The CDR3 reads CASSLELGQHYGYTF. The DNA for the CDR3 is TGCGCCAGCAGCTTGGAGCTGGGACAGCACTATGGCTACACCTTC.

This clonotype was counted many times. The chain recombines TRBV20-1 with TRBJ2-7; TRBD2 matches 8 bases. The CDR3 extends over 14 amino acids. Germline V CDR1 and CDR2: DFQATT, SNEGSKA (reference sequence). V lost 4 bases to trimming and J lost 2 bases; unmatched junction nucleotides: 7. The CDR3 sequence: CSAIPTSGTYEQYF. CDR3 bases: TGCAGTGCTATCCCTACTAGCGGCACCTACGAGCAGTACTTC.

This chain joins TRBV20-1 and TRBJ1-2, with D unresolved. This CDR3 spans 12 amino acids. CDR1 DFQATT and CDR2 SNEGSKA come from the germline V gene (reference sequence). Trimming shortened V by 0 bases and J by 5 bases, and 7 bases separated the two germline ends. The CDR3 is CSARDPGYGYTF. CDR3 sequence (DNA): TGCAGTGCTAGAGATCCGGGATATGGCTACACCTTC.

The sample holds many counts of this clonotype. The genes are TRBV7-2 and TRBJ2-7; 10 nucleotides line up with TRBD1. CDR1 and CDR2 from the germline V gene are SGHTA and FQGNSA. This CDR3 has 20 residues. V trimming: 2 bases; J trimming: 2 bases; junction bases outside the gene matches: 18. CDR3 loop: CASSLPNDRGLRTNAYEQYF. DNA for the CDR3: TGTGCCAGCAGCTTACCGAATGACAGGGGGCTTAGGACTAACGCCTACGAGCAGTACTTC.

This sequence joins TRBV28 and TRBJ2-2, with D possibly being TRBD1 or TRBD2 (6 bases each). There are 15 residues in the CDR3. The V gene lost 3 bases and the J gene lost 2 bases, with 10 bases spanning the gap. CDR1 and CDR2 from the germline V gene are MDHEN and SYDVKM. CDR3 coding DNA: TGTGCCAGCAGTTTTGGGGGGCTAAACACCGGGGAGCTGTTTTTT. Translation: CASSFGGLNTGELFF.

This clonotype has ten or more counts. CDR3 sequence (DNA): TGTGCCAGTAGTATCGCCGGGGCCGACCAAGAGACCCAGTACTTC. Its protein product is CASSIAGADQETQYF. The gene calls are TRBV19 and TRBJ2-5; the D gene could be TRBD1 or TRBD2 (5 bases each). Per the germline V gene, CDR1 is LNHDA and CDR2 is SQIVND (reference sequence). CDR3 length equals 15 residues. V was cut by 3 bases and J by 0 bases, with 11 bases left in between.

This clonotype was seen only a few times. This chain uses TRBV7-9 with TRBJ2-7; D is ambiguous. The CDR3 has 12 amino acids. Germline CDR1 is SEHNR and CDR2 is FQNEAQ (reference sequence). V shed 5 bases and J shed 1 base, with 6 bases lying between them. CDR3 loop: CASSPFSYEQYF. CDR3 in DNA: TGTGCCAGCAGCCCTTTTTCCTACGAGCAGTACTTC. Filled out from reference TRBV7-9 and TRBJ2-7, the complete variable domain reads DTGVSQNPRHKITKRGQNVTFRCDPISEHNRLYWYRQTLGQGPEFLTYFQNEAQLEKSRLLSDRFSAERPKGSFSTLEIQRTEQGDSAMYLCASSPFSYEQYFGPGTRLTVT.

This clonotype has at least ten counts. This sequence joins TRBV6-1 and TRBJ2-7, with D possibly TRBD2 on 6 matching bases. Trimming left V 0 bases short and J 7 bases short, with 10 bases between. Germline V CDR1 and CDR2: MNHNS, SASEGT. The CDR3 has 13 amino acids. The CDR3 bases are TGTGCCAGCAGTGAAGCCGGAGGGGATGAGCAGTACTTC. It is translated as CASSEAGGDEQYF.

The chain uses TRBV5-1 and TRBJ2-6; 9 nucleotides agree with TRBD1. The junction had 2 bases not matched to a gene; V was cut back by 1 base and J by 0 bases. Germline lookup yields CDR1 SGHRS and CDR2 YFSETQ. This CDR3 region has 17 residues. The CDR3 region has the DNA TGCGCCAGCAGCTTGACAGGGGGCACCTCTGGGGCCAACGTCCTGACTTTC. Protein: CASSLTGGTSGANVLTF.

This clonotype was recorded at least ten times. V usage is TRBV5-4 and J usage is TRBJ2-7, with D possibly TRBD2 on 6 matching bases. The CDR3 is made up of 15 amino acids. Germline CDR1 is SGHNT and CDR2 is YYREEE (reference sequence). V gave up 2 bases and J gave up 0 bases, with 12 bases separating them. The CDR3 DNA sequence: TGTGCCAGCAGCTTCGGAGGGACGGTCTCCTACGAGCAGTACTTC. This gives the protein CASSFGGTVSYEQYF.

This clonotype was seen repeatedly, ten times or more. The chain uses TRBV29-1 and TRBJ1-2; no clear D gene. This CDR3 has 11 residues. CDR1 and CDR2 from the germline V gene are SQVTM and ANQGSEA. The V end was cut by 6 bases, the J end by 3 bases, with 8 bases between. The CDR3 here is CSVRADYGYTF. CDR3 nucleotide sequence: TGCAGCGTACGGGCGGACTATGGCTACACCTTC.

This clonotype was seen once. The conserved phenylalanine or tryptophan is not found at the CDR3 terminus, so this likely reflects a read error. The chain employs TRBV18 and TRBJ1-5; 7 bases are shared with TRBD1. V was pared by 3 bases and J by 3 bases, with 5 bases of the junction left unmatched. This CDR3 has 15 amino acids. Germline V gene sequence: CDR1 KGHSH, CDR2 LQKENI. The CDR3 is CASSPIQGINQPQHS. Here the CDR3 DNA reads TGTGCCAGCTCACCCATACAGGGGATCAATCAGCCCCAGCATTCT.

This clonotype was detected ten times or more. The gene calls are TRBV5-1 and TRBJ2-3; perhaps TRBD2 as D (6 bases). The CDR3 length is 16 residues. From germline, CDR1 is SGHRS and CDR2 YFSETQ. The V and J ends lost 0 bases and 1 base respectively, with 12 bases between them. This CDR3 reads CASSLAAGLGTDTQYF. The CDR3 DNA follows: TGCGCCAGCAGCTTGGCTGCGGGGTTGGGCACAGATACGCAGTATTTT.

Many counts were recorded for this clonotype. The chain joins TRBV7-9 to TRBJ2-7, with TRBD2 matching over 14 bases. The CDR3 has 16 amino acids. The germline V gene has CDR1 SEHNR and CDR2 FQNEAQ (reference sequence). Trimming took 4 bases from V and 5 from J; bases not matched to a gene: 7. The CDR3 protein is CASSSGTSGRVDEQYF. The CDR3 DNA follows: TGTGCCAGCAGCTCCGGGACTAGCGGGAGAGTCGACGAGCAGTACTTC.

Comment on this clonotype: A read error may produce the germline difference seen at one junction end. This chain connects TRBV2 to TRBJ2-3; the match to TRBD2 covers 7 bases. Germline-derived CDR1 and CDR2 are SNHLY and FYNNEI. The CDR3 spans 13 residues. The CDR3 here is CTSEAGNTDTQYF. DNA for the CDR3: TGTACCAGCGAAGCGGGGAACACAGATACGCAGTATTTT.

This clonotype was observed many times. The rearrangement joins TRBV10-3 to TRBJ1-4; D call uncertain. V shed 6 bases and J shed 8 bases, with 7 bases lying between them. Per germline, CDR1 ENHRY and CDR2 SYGVKD. This CDR3 has 11 amino acids. The chain's CDR3 is CAIREEEKLFF. The CDR3 coding sequence is TGTGCCATCAGGGAGGAGGAAAAACTGTTTTTT.

Details on this clonotype: A much larger clone sits a single nucleotide away, making a read error possible. The chain links TRBV5-1 to TRBJ1-1, with D unclear. There are 13 residues in the CDR3. Germline CDR1 reads SGHRS; CDR2 reads YFSETQ. The CDR3 loop is CASSLGVDTEAYF. The CDR3 DNA is TGCGCCAGCAGCTTGGGGGTCGACACTGAAGCTTACTTT.

This clonotype showed up just a few times. This chain joins TRBV6-5 and TRBJ1-1; maybe TRBD1 (6 bases). CDR3 size: 13 residues. CDR1 is MNHEY and CDR2 is SVGAGI in the germline V gene. Trimming shortened V by 10 bases and J by 1 base, and 13 bases separated the two germline ends. Written as DNA, the CDR3 is TGTGCCATTTCACAGGGTGAGAACACTGAAGCTTTCTTT. The encoded protein is CAISQGENTEAFF.

This clonotype has ten or more counts. The chain combines TRBV18 with TRBJ1-1; the D is unclear. CDR1 KGHSH and CDR2 LQKENI come from the germline V gene. V shed 0 bases and J shed 3 bases, with 11 bases lying between them. The CDR3 runs to 15 residues. In DNA form, the CDR3 reads TGTGCCAGCTCACCACCGGTAGGGCCTGACACTGAAGCTTTCTTT. It translates to CASSPPVGPDTEAFF.

This clonotype was seen a few times. The chain couples TRBV20-1 to TRBJ2-7; D unresolved. Germline CDR1 and CDR2: DFQATT and SNEGSKA (reference sequence). The CDR3 consists of 15 residues. V was trimmed by 5 bases and J by 3 bases, leaving 20 bases between them. CDR3 protein: CSALGAAGKIYEQYF. CDR3 DNA sequence: TGCAGTGCTCTCGGTGCGGCAGGAAAGATCTACGAGCAGTACTTC.

The chain uses TRBV12-3 or TRBV12-4 and TRBJ2-1; D gene unclear. The CDR3 totals 18 residues. The V gene lost 2 bases and the J gene lost 0 bases, with 17 bases spanning the gap. CDR3 amino acids: CASSLRVVRISSYNEQFF. CDR3 DNA sequence: TGTGCCAGCAGTTTAAGGGTCGTGCGGATTAGCTCCTACAATGAGCAGTTCTTC.